Following are 18 T cell receptor beta chains from one sample sequenced in a study of cytomegalovirus exposure and HLA in healthy donors. PCR amplification relied on 60 Vbeta primers (plus 13 Jbeta primers). TCRdb's table, derived via immunoSEQ multiplex PCR, lists solely in-frame clones and lacks some. This repertoire comprises about 64,000 clones; its ten largest clones make up about 4%. The sample was PBMCs. These receptors were obtained from a young woman in good health and CMV-seronegative.

This chain links TRBV14 with TRBJ1-1; D is ambiguous. CDR3 size: 16 residues. Germline CDR1 and CDR2: SGHDN and FVKESK. The V gene lost 0 bases and the J gene lost 1 base, with 12 bases spanning the gap. The CDR3 bases are TGTGCCAGCAGCCAAGATAGAACAGCCCGGAACACTGAAGCTTTCTTT. Encoded protein: CASSQDRTARNTEAFF.

V is TRBV5-6 and J is TRBJ2-7; 10 bases line up with TRBD1. The CDR3 is 15 amino acids. Germline V gene sequence: CDR1 SGHDT, CDR2 YYEEEE. Trimming took 4 bases from V and 0 from J; bases not matched to a gene: 4. The CDR3 nucleotides read TGTGCCAGCAGCCAGGGACAGGGGAGCTCCTACGAGCAGTACTTC. Translated, it gives CASSQGQGSSYEQYF.

V and J are TRBV19 and TRBJ1-5; 12 bases map to TRBD1. Per germline, CDR1 LNHDA and CDR2 SQIVND (reference sequence). J was trimmed by 0 bases and V by 10 bases; bases with no gene match: 4. The CDR3 has 15 amino acids. CDR3: CATGTGGSSNQPQHF. For the CDR3, the DNA is TGTGCCACAGGGACAGGGGGCAGTAGCAATCAGCCCCAGCATTTT.

For the CDR3, the DNA is TGCGCCAGCAGCCGCCTGACAGGGCGGAATGAGCAGTTCTTC. Amino acid sequence: CASSRLTGRNEQFF. The rearrangement links TRBV5-1 to TRBJ2-1; 7 positions agree with TRBD1. V trimming: 4 bases; J trimming: 7 bases; junction bases outside the gene matches: 8. CDR3 length: 14 amino acids. Germline CDR1 is SGHRS and CDR2 is YFSETQ.

V gene TRBV6-1 combines with J gene TRBJ1-2; D unresolved. The V end lost 7 bases, the J end lost 6 bases, and 12 bases lay between the germline ends. Germline V gene lookup returns CDR1 MNHNS and CDR2 SASEGT. The CDR3 runs 12 residues. In DNA, the CDR3 is TGTGCCAGCATATCAGGCGGGGATGGCTACACCTTC. Translation gives CASISGGDGYTF.

This sequence joins TRBV28 and TRBJ2-7; D unresolved. The CDR3 runs to 15 residues. V was clipped by 5 bases and J by 0 bases, with 14 bases between them. Germline V CDR1 and CDR2: MDHEN, SYDVKM. CDR3 bases: TGTGCCAGCAGTCCCCGCCTGAGGTCCTCCTACGAGCAGTACTTC. It codes for CASSPRLRSSYEQYF.

The chain recombines TRBV5-1 with TRBJ2-3; 11 bases are shared with TRBD2. Trimming took 7 bases from V and 6 from J; bases not matched to a gene: 7. The germline V gene has CDR1 SGHRS and CDR2 YFSETQ. CDR3 length: 14 residues. Here the CDR3 reads CASRSGRGIDTQYF. In DNA, the CDR3 is TGCGCCAGCCGTAGCGGGAGGGGAATTGATACGCAGTATTTT. The full variable domain, in which reference TRBV5-1 and TRBJ2-3 provide the parts outside the CDR3, is KAGVTQTPRYLIKTRGQQVTLSCSPISGHRSVSWYQQTPGQGLQFLFEYFSETQRNKGNFPGRFSGRQFSNSRSEMNVSTLELGDSALYLCASRSGRGIDTQYFGPGTRLTVL.

The rearrangement uses TRBV30 and TRBJ2-2; a possible D gene is TRBD2 (6 bases). Looked up from germline, CDR1 is GTSNPN and CDR2 is SVGIG (reference sequence). The CDR3 is 16 residues long. Trimming shortened V by 3 bases and J by 4 bases, and 18 bases separated the two germline ends. The chain's CDR3 is CAWRKLAWSGTGELFF. For the CDR3, the DNA is TGTGCCTGGAGGAAACTAGCATGGTCGGGCACCGGGGAGCTGTTTTTT.

V gene TRBV6-5 combines with J gene TRBJ1-4, with 7 nucleotides matching TRBD1. CDR1 is MNHEY, CDR2 SVGAGI, per germline. This CDR3 spans 13 amino acids. The V segment lost 6 bases and the J segment 8 bases; nucleotides outside the gene matches: 6. In DNA, the CDR3 is TGTGCCAGCAGCTTGACAGGGAACGAAAAACTGTTTTTT. Encoded protein: CASSLTGNEKLFF.

The chain links TRBV18 to TRBJ2-5, with a possible D match to TRBD2 (7 bases). V shed 3 bases and J shed 5 bases, with 22 bases lying between them. Germline-derived CDR1 and CDR2 are KGHSH and LQKENI. The CDR3 is 17 residues long. In nucleotides, the CDR3 is TGTGCCAGCTCACCTGGCGGGGGCAGGCCCACCGGTGAGACCCAGTACTTC. Encoded protein: CASSPGGGRPTGETQYF.

The chain is built from TRBV7-6 and TRBJ1-5; D might be TRBD1 (5 bases). The CDR3 length is 16 residues. Trimming removed 1 base from V and 7 bases from J, with 17 bases in between. Germline values: CDR1 SGHVS, CDR2 FNYEAQ. The CDR3 here is CASSLETGLWGQPQHF. DNA for the CDR3: TGTGCCAGCAGCTTAGAAACAGGTCTGTGGGGACAGCCCCAGCATTTT.

The rearrangement links TRBV6-5 to TRBJ1-1; TRBD1 is a possible D gene (5 bases). This CDR3 has 12 residues. V was trimmed by 4 bases and J by 7 bases, leaving 10 bases between them. The germline gives CDR1 MNHEY, CDR2 SVGAGI. As DNA, the CDR3 is TGTGCCAGCAGTTCTACAGGTCTTGAAGCTTTCTTT. Translating it yields CASSSTGLEAFF.

The gene calls are TRBV6-6 and TRBJ1-1; D unclear. The germline V and J ends were trimmed by 0 bases and 8 bases, with 16 bases remaining between them. This CDR3 region has 15 residues. Germline V gene lookup returns CDR1 MNHNY and CDR2 SVGAGI (reference sequence). The CDR3 DNA follows: TGTGCCAGCAGTTACTCGACAAGTGCATCCCTCGAAGCTTTCTTT. Translated, it gives CASSYSTSASLEAFF.

The chain joins TRBV7-6 to TRBJ2-7; 8 nucleotides match TRBD2. The CDR3 extends over 16 amino acids. Losses at the gene ends were 4 bases for V and 3 bases for J; bases not matched to a gene: 11. Germline V gives CDR1 SGHVS, CDR2 FNYEAQ. In DNA, the CDR3 is TGTGCCAGCAGCTCCCAATTAGCGGGACTAGTCTACGAGCAGTACTTC. It specifies CASSSQLAGLVYEQYF.

J is TRBJ2-7 and V is TRBV5-4, with 12 bases identical to TRBD2. The CDR3 spans 16 residues. Germline trimming cut 4 bases from V and 2 bases from J; bases unmatched to any gene: 7. From germline, CDR1 is SGHNT and CDR2 YYREEE (reference sequence). CDR3 region: CASSPGLAGDPYEQYF. For the CDR3, the DNA is TGTGCCAGCAGCCCGGGACTAGCGGGTGATCCCTACGAGCAGTACTTC. Drawing the rest from reference TRBV5-4 and TRBJ2-7, the complete variable domain is ETGVTQSPTHLIKTRGQQVTLRCSSQSGHNTVSWYQQALGQGPQFIFQYYREEENGRGNFPPRFSGLQFPNYSSELNVNALELDDSALYLCASSPGLAGDPYEQYFGPGTRLTVT.

The J gene is TRBJ2-5, the V gene TRBV25-1; a weak D match, TRBD2 (6 bases). V lost 3 bases and J 11 bases, leaving 16 bases between the germline ends. The CDR3 covers 13 residues. Germline CDR1 MGHDK, CDR2 SYGVNS. Written as DNA, the CDR3 is TGTGCCAGCAGTGAGGAGGGGAAGAGTAGTCAGTACTTC. The encoded protein is CASSEEGKSSQYF.

The gene calls are TRBV7-2 and TRBJ1-2; D gene uncertain. V was clipped by 5 bases and J by 6 bases, with 16 bases between them. From germline, CDR1 is SGHTA and CDR2 FQGNSA. There are 14 residues in the CDR3. Written as DNA, the CDR3 is TGTGCCAGCAGCCCTCGTCCGCAGATTAATGGCTACACCTTC. It encodes CASSPRPQINGYTF.

This chain links TRBV5-1 with TRBJ2-1, with 8 bases fitting TRBD1. This CDR3 contains 15 residues. Trimming removed 4 bases from V and 5 bases from J; junction bases left unmatched: 8. CDR1 is SGHRS, CDR2 YFSETQ, per germline. This chain's CDR3 is CASSLIGQGDNEQFF. The CDR3 bases are TGCGCCAGCAGCCTGATCGGACAGGGTGACAATGAGCAGTTCTTC.